This TCR beta chain was identified in a study of T-cell memory formation after mild COVID-19. General study findings and limits: From day 15 to 85, contracting clones were balanced between CD4 and CD8, whereas later expanders leaned toward CD4+.

J lost 2 bases, V lost 6 bases, and 12 bases had no gene match. Germline V gene data show CDR1 as SGHAT and CDR2 as FQNNGV. The CDR3 is 16 residues long. TCRdb passed the 5' RACE reads through MiXCR, listing each CDR3 protein once. The sample has about half a million distinct CDR3 sequences, 15% to 20% seen once. This clonotype was seen once. Its antigen is as yet unknown. The TCR originated in an adult woman who had mild COVID-19 (a few samples of this study predate the infection). Cell type and time point are not known. The chain couples TRBV11-2 to TRBJ1-1; 7 bases fit TRBD1. Sample: PBMCs or a T cell subset sorted from them (not recorded which). In DNA, the CDR3 is TGTGCCAGCAGTCCGGGGAGGGGGCGTAGAAACACTGAAGCTTTCTTT. Translation gives CASSPGRGRRNTEAFF.